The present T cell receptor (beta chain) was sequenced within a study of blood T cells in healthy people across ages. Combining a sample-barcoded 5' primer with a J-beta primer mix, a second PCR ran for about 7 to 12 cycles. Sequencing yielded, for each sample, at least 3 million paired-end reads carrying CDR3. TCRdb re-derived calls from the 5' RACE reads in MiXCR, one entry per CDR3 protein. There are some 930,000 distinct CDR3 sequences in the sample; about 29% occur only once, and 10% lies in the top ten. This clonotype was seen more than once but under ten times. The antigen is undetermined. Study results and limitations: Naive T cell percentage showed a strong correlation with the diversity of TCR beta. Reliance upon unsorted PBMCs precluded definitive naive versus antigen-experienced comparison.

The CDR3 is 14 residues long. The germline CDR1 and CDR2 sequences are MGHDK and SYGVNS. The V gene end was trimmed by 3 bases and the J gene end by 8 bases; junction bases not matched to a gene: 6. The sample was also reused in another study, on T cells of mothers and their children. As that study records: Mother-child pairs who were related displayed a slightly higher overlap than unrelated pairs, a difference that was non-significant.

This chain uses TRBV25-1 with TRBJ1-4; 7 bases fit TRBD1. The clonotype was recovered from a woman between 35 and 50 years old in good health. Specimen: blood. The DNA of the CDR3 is TGTGCCAGCAGTGACTCTGGGACAGTCGAAAAACTGTTTTTT. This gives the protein CASSDSGTVEKLFF.